This T cell receptor beta chain was recovered during a study of CD8 T cells in ankylosing spondylitis. Quantitative 5'-RACE with molecular barcodes produced the TCR beta libraries. TCRdb processed the 5' RACE reads anew with MiXCR; each CDR3 protein has one entry. The sample holds under 250,000 distinct CDR3 sequences, 5.5% to 7.5% seen once. This clonotype was counted at least ten times. What it recognizes is unknown. V lost 4 bases and J lost 2; bases outside the gene matches: 1. Germline CDR1 and CDR2: MNHEY and SVGAGI. CDR3 length: 15 residues. Study-level results: As reported, disease-linked clones showed significant enrichment in matched ankylosing spondylitis synovial fluid. Characteristic of ankylosing spondylitis blood, it appeared, was a TCR beta motif comprising several highly homologous variants.

V gene TRBV6-5 combines with J gene TRBJ2-2; the match to TRBD1 covers 10 bases. The sample taken for sequencing was blood, either unsorted or a sorted T cell fraction (not recorded which). The TCR sequence derives from a male donor with ankylosing spondylitis. CDR3 loop: CASSWDRGNTGELFF. The CDR3 DNA reads TGTGCCAGCAGTTGGGACAGGGGAAACACCGGGGAGCTGTTTTTT.